This TCR beta chain was retrieved from a study of blood T cell repertoires in COVID-19. Study-level background: Acute and convalescent COVID-19 samples came from the United States, Italy and Spain. T cells, B-cell-depleted T cells, or PBMCs provided the cDNA or gDNA that served as material.

Study processing details: Reference gene primer amplification yielded estimated nucleated cell counts. Using immunoSEQ multiplex PCR, the repertoire was profiled, and TCRdb retains in-frame clones only, with some absent. For V, J and clone size, that table is used; D and trimming come from the DNA. The sample consists of around 90,000 clones, roughly 87% of them appearing once. Trimming removed 6 bases from V and 1 base from J, with 16 bases in between. The CDR3 runs 16 residues. Germline V gene data show CDR1 as MNHEY and CDR2 as SMNVEV (reference sequence). Sequenced sample: peripheral blood. The sequence derives from a male donor with acute or convalescent COVID-19. V usage is TRBV27 and J usage is TRBJ1-5; D unclear. CDR3 amino acids: CASSTMPRWSNQPQHF. CDR3 sequence (DNA): TGTGCCAGCAGCACCATGCCACGGTGGAGCAATCAGCCCCAGCATTTT.